This record concerns one TCR beta chain sequence. There is no known antigen for this receptor. Base qualities are not at hand, and no much larger clone is one base apart. During the collection period, no immune events, such as infections, were documented for the healthy donors. Healthy-donor blood repertoires served as a training cohort to calibrate time-dependent variance in a beta-binomial model of T-cell clone differential abundance. The training cohort was composed of some ten healthy donors, 3 female and 7 male. The donors were between roughly 29 and 65 years old, with an average age of about 47 years. Obtained from a commercial supplier, whole blood was collected from each healthy donor at three time points set around 14 days apart. Genomic DNA was extracted from unsorted whole blood for immunosequencing. The cysteine opens and the phenylalanine closes a CDR3 of 14 amino acids. The sequence is cut down to CDR3 DNA, 42 bases in frame from base 1. V is reduced by 6 bases and J by 0 bases, leaving a spacing of 12 bases between them. CDR1 ENHRY and CDR2 SYGVKD were looked up in the germline V gene.

TCRbeta CDR3 regions were profiled with the immunoSEQ Assay using bias-controlled multiplex PCR amplification of genomic DNA. The original methods were these. To quantify the absolute abundance of each unique TCRbeta CDR3 region, the sequences were collapsed and filtered. Two models were used to test differential abundance: a binomial model (Fisher-equivalent) and a beta-binomial model that adds time-dependent variance fitted from healthy donors. Clones with fewer than 5 combined templates were removed, and a clone was called differentially abundant if the clone's Benjamini-Hochberg FDR was below 0.01. In the beta-binomial model, variance was expressed as a function of the total template count across the two samples, in the form v = (b*log(k)+a)^2. TCRdb's version of the immuneACCESS table is confined to in-frame rearrangements and falls short of the full clone set. An unresolved V gene accounts for under half of the shortfall where checked; the remainder is of unknown origin. The DNA was the basis for D and trimming; V, J and clone size are from that table. Across this sample there are roughly 78,000 clones, with roughly 90% seen only once. The leading ten clones occupy more than 2.5% of the sample.

The data derive from a study of identifying expanded T cells in peripheral blood (dated by TCRdb to between 2017 and 2020). With regard to the full study: Technical replicates were generated by sequencing separate aliquots of the same genomic DNA pool, with four replicates compared pairwise. Paper-wide results and their limitations: Approximately 1.2 differentially abundant clones were flagged by the binomial model between technical replicates, whereas about 16 and 19 were flagged over approximately two weeks and four weeks, respectively. Both the number of clones called differentially abundant and the false-positive rate were significantly reduced by the beta-binomial model across all healthy-donor time intervals. In all healthy donors, the variance in clone template counts between samples taken roughly 14 days apart rose significantly as total template count increased. The authors expected biological variance in healthy repertoires might increase further over much longer intervals such as months to years.

The clonotype comes from a person between 18 and 75 years old in good health. Recombination linked TRBV10-3 to TRBJ2-7, and perhaps TRBD1 as D gene, on 5 matching bases. The material sequenced was blood. The DNA sequence is as follows: TGTGCCATCAGGGCAACAGGAAACTCCTACGAGCAGTACTTC. This codes for CAIRATGNSYEQYF.